Sequencing of this T cell receptor (beta chain) was carried out in a study of blood T cell repertoires in COVID-19 (dated by TCRdb to the early 2020s). Study-wide context: Samples covering the acute and convalescent phases of COVID-19 were provided by collaborators in the United States, Italy and Spain. The dataset comprised deeply sampled blood TCRbeta repertoires from subjects exposed to, actively infected with, or recovered from COVID-19. Where available, HLA class I and class II types were obtained from metadata supplied by the sample provider rather than from assay-based typing. A de-identified subject ID, COVID-19 status, age in years and sex were almost always included in the sample metadata. Samples came from the ongoing ImmuneRACE study (first 160 participants) plus 1,254 subjects from 6 global collaborators. The repertoires were made available in a free public database intended to serve as a resource for research on the immune response to SARS-CoV-2. The material from the prospective study consisted of cDNA or gDNA derived from T cells, B-cell-depleted T cells, or PBMCs.

Each collaborating institution followed its own protocols to collect whole blood in K2EDTA tubes. For TCRbeta analysis, collaborators shipped samples as frozen whole blood, isolated PBMCs, or DNA extracted from either of those sample types. A word on this clone: There is no known antigen for this receptor. No base qualities exist here, and no much larger clone lies one base off it.

Results and caveats for the whole study, not just this receptor: How much clinical and demographic metadata was included differed by source and by participant, and the metadata was provided uncurated.

The CDR3, from cysteine to phenylalanine, totals 13 residues. CDR3 DNA only is kept here, 39 bases in frame from base 1. The CDR1 and CDR2 encoded by the germline V gene are SGHRS and YFSETQ. V lost 7 bases and J lost 4 bases; the stretch between them is 12 bases long. TCRbeta CDR3 regions were amplified from genomic DNA by means of the immunoSEQ Assay, a bias-controlled multiplex PCR. The study's processing was this. Within the assay, amplification of reference gene primers was used to estimate how many nucleated cells each sample contained. To quantify the absolute abundance of each unique TCRbeta CDR3 rearrangement, sequence reads were collapsed and filtered. Productive Simpson clonality was computed per sample as the square root of Simpson's diversity index over productive rearrangements. This immuneACCESS table, as held by TCRdb, lists in-frame sequences with V and J called but not all clones. Of the missing ones, under half trace to an unresolved V gene in checked studies; the others have no known cause. V and J calls and clone size are given by that table; D and trimming were obtained from the DNA. The sample table holds under 250,000 clones, of which around four fifths were seen once. The top ten clonotypes cover around 6.4% of the sample.

The sequence came from an older woman with active or convalescent COVID-19. The sample taken for sequencing was peripheral blood. Recombination linked TRBV5-1 to TRBJ2-1; the D segment could be TRBD2, given 6 matching bases. The bases are TGCGCCAGCGCCGGGAGAAATTACAATGAGCAGTTCTTC. Protein translation: CASAGRNYNEQFF.